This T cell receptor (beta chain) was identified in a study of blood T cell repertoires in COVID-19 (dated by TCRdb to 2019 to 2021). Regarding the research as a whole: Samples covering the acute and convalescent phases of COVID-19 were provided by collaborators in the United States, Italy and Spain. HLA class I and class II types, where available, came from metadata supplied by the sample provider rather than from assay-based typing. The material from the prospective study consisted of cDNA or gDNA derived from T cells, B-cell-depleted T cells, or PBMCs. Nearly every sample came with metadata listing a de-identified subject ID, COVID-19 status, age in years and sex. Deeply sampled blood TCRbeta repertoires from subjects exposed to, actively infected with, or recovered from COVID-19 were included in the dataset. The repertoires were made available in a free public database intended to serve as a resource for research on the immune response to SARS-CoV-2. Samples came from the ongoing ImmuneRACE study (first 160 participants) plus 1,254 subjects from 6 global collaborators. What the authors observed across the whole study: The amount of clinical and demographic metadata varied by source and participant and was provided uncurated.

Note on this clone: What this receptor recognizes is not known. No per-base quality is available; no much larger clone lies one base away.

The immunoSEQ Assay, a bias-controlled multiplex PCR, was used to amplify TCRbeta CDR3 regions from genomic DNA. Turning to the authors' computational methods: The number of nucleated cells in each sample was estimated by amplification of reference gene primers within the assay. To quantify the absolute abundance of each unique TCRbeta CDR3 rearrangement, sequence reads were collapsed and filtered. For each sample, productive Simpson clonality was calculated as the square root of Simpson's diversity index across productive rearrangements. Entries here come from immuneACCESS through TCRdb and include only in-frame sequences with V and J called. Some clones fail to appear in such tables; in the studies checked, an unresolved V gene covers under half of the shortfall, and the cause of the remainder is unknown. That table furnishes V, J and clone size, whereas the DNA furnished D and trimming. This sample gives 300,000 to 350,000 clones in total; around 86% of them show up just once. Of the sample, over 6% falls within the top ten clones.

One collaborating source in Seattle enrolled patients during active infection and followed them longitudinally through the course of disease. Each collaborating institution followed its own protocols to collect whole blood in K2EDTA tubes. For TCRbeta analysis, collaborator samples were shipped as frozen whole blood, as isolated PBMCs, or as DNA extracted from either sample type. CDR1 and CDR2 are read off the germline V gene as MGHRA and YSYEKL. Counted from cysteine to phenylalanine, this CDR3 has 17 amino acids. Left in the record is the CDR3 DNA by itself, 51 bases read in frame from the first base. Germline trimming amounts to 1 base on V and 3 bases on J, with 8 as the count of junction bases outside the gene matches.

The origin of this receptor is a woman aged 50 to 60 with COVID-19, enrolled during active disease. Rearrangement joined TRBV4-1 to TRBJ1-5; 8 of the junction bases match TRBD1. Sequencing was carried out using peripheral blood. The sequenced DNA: TGCGCCAGCAGCCAAGGCTACGGGACAGGCGCCAATCAGCCCCAGCATTTT. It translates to CASSQGYGTGANQPQHF.